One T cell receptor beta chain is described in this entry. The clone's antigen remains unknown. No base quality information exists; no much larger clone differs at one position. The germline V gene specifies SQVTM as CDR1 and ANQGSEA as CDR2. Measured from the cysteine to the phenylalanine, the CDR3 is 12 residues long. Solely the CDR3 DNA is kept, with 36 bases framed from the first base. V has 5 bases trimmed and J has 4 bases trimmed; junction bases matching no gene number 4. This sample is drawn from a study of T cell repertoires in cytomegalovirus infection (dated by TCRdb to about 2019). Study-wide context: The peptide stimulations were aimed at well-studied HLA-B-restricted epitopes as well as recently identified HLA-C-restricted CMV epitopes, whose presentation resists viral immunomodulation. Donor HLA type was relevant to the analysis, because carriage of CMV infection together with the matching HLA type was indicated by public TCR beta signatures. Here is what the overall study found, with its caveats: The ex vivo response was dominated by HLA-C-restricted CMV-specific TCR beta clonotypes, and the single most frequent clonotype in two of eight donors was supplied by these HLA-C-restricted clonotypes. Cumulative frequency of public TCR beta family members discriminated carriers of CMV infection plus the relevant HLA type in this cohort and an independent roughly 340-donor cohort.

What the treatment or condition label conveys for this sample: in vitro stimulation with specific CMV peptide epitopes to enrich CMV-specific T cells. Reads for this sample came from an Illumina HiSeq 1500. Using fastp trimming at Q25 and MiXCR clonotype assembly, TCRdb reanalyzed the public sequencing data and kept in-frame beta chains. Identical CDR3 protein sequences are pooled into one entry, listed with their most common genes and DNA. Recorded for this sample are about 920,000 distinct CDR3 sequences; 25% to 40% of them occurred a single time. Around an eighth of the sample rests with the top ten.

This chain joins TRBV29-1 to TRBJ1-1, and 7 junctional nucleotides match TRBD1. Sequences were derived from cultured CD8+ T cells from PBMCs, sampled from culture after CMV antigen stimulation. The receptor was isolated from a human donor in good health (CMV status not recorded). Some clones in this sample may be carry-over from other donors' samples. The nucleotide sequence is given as TGCAGCGTTCCGACAGGGCGCACTGAAGCTTTCTTT. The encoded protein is CSVPTGRTEAFF.